This is a list of T cell receptor beta chains from one sample in a study of blood T cell repertoires in COVID-19. Sequenced by immunoSEQ multiplex PCR; TCRdb stores in-frame clones only, minus some. The sample yields 130,000 or so clones, less than 90% seen once. Sequencing was performed on peripheral blood. All receptors derive from a human donor with COVID-19, enrolled during active disease. The donor label of this sample is uncertain. The CDR3 runs from the conserved cysteine through the conserved F or W. D genes are given only for firm matches. A row's size may be missing; if present it is once, few, many or a size class.

DNA,CDR3,size,J,D,V
TGTGCCACCAGTGCCCAGGGGAGCACTGAAGCTTTCTTT,CATSAQGSTEAFF,once,TRBJ1-1,NA,TRBV24-1
TGTGCCAGCAGCTTAGAGGGGGCGACCTACGAGCAGTACTTC,CASSLEGATYEQYF,NA,TRBJ2-7,TRBD1,TRBV11-1
TGTGCCAGCAGTTACTCGAGGGAGAATTCACCCCTCCACTTT,CASSYSRENSPLHF,NA,TRBJ1-6,NA,TRBV6-6
TGTGCCAGCAGCTTAACCAGGGACAGAGGGCAAGAGACCCAGTACTTC,CASSLTRDRGQETQYF,NA,TRBJ2-5,TRBD1,TRBV13
TGTGCCACCAGTGAGTCGGGACTTCTCTACAATGAGCAGTTCTTC,CATSESGLLYNEQFF,NA,TRBJ2-1,NA,TRBV24-1
TGCGCCAGCAGCTTGGGGGGCCTCGGCGGTGAAAAACTGTTTTTT,CASSLGGLGGEKLFF,NA,TRBJ1-4,NA,TRBV5-1
TGTGCCTGGAGTCCTTTGGGGGGAGTCACTGAAGCTTTCTTT,CAWSPLGGVTEAFF,NA,TRBJ1-1,NA,TRBV30
TGTGCCAGCAGTGAATGGCGGGAGAACACTGAAGCTTTCTTT,CASSEWRENTEAFF,NA,TRBJ1-1,NA,TRBV2
TGCGCCAGCAGCGTCGGACTAGCGGGGGGCACAGATACGCAGTATTTT,CASSVGLAGGTDTQYF,NA,TRBJ2-3,TRBD2,TRBV5-1
TGTGCCACCAGCCGAGGGGGAGGAGAATCGCAATGGGCTAAACTGTTTTTT,CATSRGGGESQWAKLFF,NA,TRBJ1-4,NA,TRBV15
TGTGCCAGCAGGGGAGGGACGCTTAACTATGGCTACACCTTC,CASRGGTLNYGYTF,NA,TRBJ1-2,NA,TRBV2
TGTGCCAGCAGTGACTATGGAGGGATAAAAGGTTCACCCCTCCACTTT,CASSDYGGIKGSPLHF,NA,TRBJ1-6,NA,TRBV6-1
TGTGCCAGCAGCCAAGGACAGGGAAATCAGCCCCAGCATTTT,CASSQGQGNQPQHF,NA,TRBJ1-5,TRBD1,TRBV7-9
TGCGCCAGCAGCTTAAGCCTCCGGGGCGGGGAGCTGTTTTTT,CASSLSLRGGELFF,NA,TRBJ2-2,NA,TRBV5-1
TGTGCCAGCAGCTCCCGGAGGAGACCCCCCTACTTC,CASSSRRRPPYF,NA,TRBJ2-7,NA,TRBV12-3/TRBV12-4
TGTGCCAGCAGTTTCACATGGAGCTCCTACAATGAGCAGTTCTTC,CASSFTWSSYNEQFF,NA,TRBJ2-1,NA,TRBV7-3